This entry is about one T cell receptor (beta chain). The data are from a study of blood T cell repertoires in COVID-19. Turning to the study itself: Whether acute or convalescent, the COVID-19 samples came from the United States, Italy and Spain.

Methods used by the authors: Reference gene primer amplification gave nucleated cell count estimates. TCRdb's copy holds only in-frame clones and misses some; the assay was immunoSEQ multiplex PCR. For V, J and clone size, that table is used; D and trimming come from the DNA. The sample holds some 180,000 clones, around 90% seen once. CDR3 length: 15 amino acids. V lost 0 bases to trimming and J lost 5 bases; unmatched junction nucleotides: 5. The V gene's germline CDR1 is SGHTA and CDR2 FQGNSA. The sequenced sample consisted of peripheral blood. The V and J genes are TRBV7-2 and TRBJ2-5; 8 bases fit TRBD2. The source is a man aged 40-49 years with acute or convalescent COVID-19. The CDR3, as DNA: TGTGCCAGCAGCTTAGCGTTACTAGCGGTGGAGACCCAGTACTTC. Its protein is CASSLALLAVETQYF.